What follows are 23 T cell receptor beta chains derived from one specimen sequenced in a study of T-cell memory formation after mild COVID-19. TCRdb reprocessed the 5' RACE reads with MiXCR, giving one entry per CDR3 protein. The sample holds 450,000 to 650,000 distinct CDR3 sequences, 20% to 25% seen once. The sequenced sample consisted of PBMCs or a T cell subset sorted from them (not recorded which). Receptors were obtained from an adult woman who had mild COVID-19 (a few samples of this study predate the infection). Cell type and time point are not known.

This clonotype was observed a few times. The chain uses TRBV7-9 and TRBJ1-6; no clear D gene. Trimming pared 1 base from V and 13 bases from J, leaving 14 bases between. Germline V lookup: CDR1 SEHNR, CDR2 FQNEAQ (reference sequence). The CDR3 length is 14 residues. CDR3 in DNA: TGTGCCAGCAGCTTAGTCGCGGTCCAGAGTCCCCTCCACTTT. The encoded protein is CASSLVAVQSPLHF.

The CDR3 bases are TGCGCCAGCAGCTCTGAGGGGCGCCAAGAGACCCAGTACTTC. Its protein is CASSSEGRQETQYF. V and J are TRBV5-1 and TRBJ2-5; D may match TRBD1 or TRBD2 (5 bases each). V dropped 3 bases and J dropped 1 base, with 10 bases sitting between them. Germline lookup yields CDR1 SGHRS and CDR2 YFSETQ. The CDR3 sequence is 14 residues long.

This clonotype has a handful of counts. The genes are TRBV12-3 or TRBV12-4 and TRBJ2-3; perhaps TRBD1 as D (5 bases). V shed 3 bases and J shed 4 bases, with 17 bases lying between them. The CDR3 has 16 residues. The CDR3 reads CASSFRRQSGADTQYF. CDR3 DNA sequence: TGTGCCAGCAGTTTTCGGAGACAGTCGGGCGCAGATACGCAGTATTTT.

This rearrangement joins TRBV2 to TRBJ2-5; 7 bases align to TRBD1. V lost 7 bases, J lost 5 bases, and 4 bases stayed unmatched. Per the germline V gene, CDR1 is SNHLY and CDR2 is FYNNEI. The CDR3 totals 12 residues. The CDR3 region is CASKTGSETQYF. The CDR3 nucleotides are TGTGCCAGCAAGACAGGGAGTGAGACCCAGTACTTC.

This clonotype was detected a few times. The chain joins TRBV4-2 to TRBJ1-4, with 7 nucleotides matching TRBD1. Trimming at V came to 1 base and at J to 8 bases, leaving 13 bases not matched to a gene. The CDR3 sequence is 17 residues long. CDR1 LGHNA and CDR2 YNFKEQ come from the germline V gene. Here the CDR3 DNA reads TGTGCCAGCAGCCAAGGGGGTTCCTGGGACAGAAAGGAAAAACTGTTTTTT. Protein product: CASSQGGSWDRKEKLFF.

The V and J genes are TRBV6-2 or TRBV6-3 and TRBJ2-7; D unresolved. The CDR3 spans 14 residues. Trimming removed 2 bases from V and 2 bases from J, with 10 bases in between. Germline lookup yields CDR1 MNHEY and CDR2 SVGEGT. The CDR3 DNA reads as TGTGCCAGCAGTTACGTCCCCAGCACCTACGAGCAGTACTTC. Translating gives CASSYVPSTYEQYF.

J is TRBJ1-1 and V is TRBV19, with 7 bases matching TRBD1. This CDR3 spans 13 amino acids. CDR1 is LNHDA and CDR2 is SQIVND in the germline V gene (reference sequence). V lost 6 bases and J lost 10; bases outside the gene matches: 11. DNA of the CDR3: TGTGCCAGTAGCGGCGACAGGGCCGTGGGAGCTTTCTTT. This encodes CASSGDRAVGAFF.

This clonotype has a handful of counts. The genes are TRBV5-1 and TRBJ2-7; D remains unclear. This CDR3 contains 14 residues. Trimming stripped 6 bases from V and 7 bases from J, with 20 bases between. The germline V gene has CDR1 SGHRS and CDR2 YFSETQ. CDR3 protein: CASTLEAGLREQYF. CDR3 coding DNA: TGCGCCAGCACCTTAGAGGCAGGTCTACGGGAGCAGTACTTC.

This clonotype was observed a few times. The chain is built from TRBV4-3 and TRBJ2-3, with D unclear. The V gene's germline CDR1 is LGHNA and CDR2 YSLEER. The CDR3 loop spans 14 amino acids. The V and J ends lost 1 base and 6 bases respectively, with 11 bases between them. Here the CDR3 DNA reads TGCGCCAGCAGCCAAGTGACCAGCTCTGATACGCAGTATTTT. It encodes CASSQVTSSDTQYF.

The rearrangement links TRBV4-2 to TRBJ2-1; D could derive from TRBD1 or TRBD2 (5 bases each). Between the trimmed V and J ends, which lost 4 bases and 2 bases, there was a span of 15 bases. Per germline, CDR1 LGHNA and CDR2 YNFKEQ. There are 16 residues in the CDR3. Written as DNA, the CDR3 is TGTGCCAGCAGCCCTACTAGACCAGGGACCTACAATGAGCAGTTCTTC. It encodes CASSPTRPGTYNEQFF.

As DNA, the CDR3 is TGCAGCGTTCACCTAGTGGGAAGGTCAGATACGCAGTATTTT. This gives the protein CSVHLVGRSDTQYF. The V call is TRBV29-1, the J call TRBJ2-3; D gene unclear. Germline assignment: CDR1 SQVTM and CDR2 ANQGSEA. The CDR3 totals 14 residues. Trimming pared 5 bases from V and 4 bases from J, leaving 16 bases between.

This clonotype was found a few times. V usage is TRBV19 and J usage is TRBJ2-5; D uncertain. CDR3 length: 12 amino acids. Germline lookup yields CDR1 LNHDA and CDR2 SQIVND (reference sequence). Trimming removed 5 bases from V and 1 base from J, with 5 bases in between. The CDR3 spells CASSDTQETQYF. In DNA form, the CDR3 reads TGTGCCAGTAGTGACACCCAAGAGACCCAGTACTTC.

The V gene is TRBV15, the J gene TRBJ1-5; D is ambiguous. Germline lookup yields CDR1 LNHNV and CDR2 YYDKDF (reference sequence). Trimming took 5 bases from V and 0 from J, leaving 14 bases between them. The CDR3 covers 16 residues. The CDR3 loop reads CATSPWSEASNQPQHF. The CDR3 coding sequence is TGTGCCACCAGCCCTTGGAGTGAAGCTAGCAATCAGCCCCAGCATTTT.

This chain connects TRBV7-9 to TRBJ2-1, with 9 positions matching TRBD1. Germline CDR1 and CDR2: SEHNR and FQNEAQ (reference sequence). The CDR3 length is 13 residues. V lost 3 bases to trimming and J lost 10 bases; unmatched junction nucleotides: 4. CDR3 amino acids: CASSLGTGPEQFF. Here the CDR3 DNA reads TGTGCCAGCAGCTTGGGGACAGGGCCGGAGCAGTTCTTC.

This clonotype was picked up a small number of times. The rearrangement joins TRBV3-1 to TRBJ1-5; D possibly corresponds to TRBD1 (5 bases). This CDR3 comprises 12 residues. The V end lost 1 base, the J end lost 7 bases, and 5 bases lay between the germline ends. The germline V gene has CDR1 LGHDT and CDR2 YNNKEL (reference sequence). The CDR3 sequence: CASSQGQQPQHF. As DNA, the CDR3 is TGTGCCAGCAGCCAAGGACAGCAGCCCCAGCATTTT.

This clonotype was found a few times. Relative to the germline gene, one junction end is altered; a read error may explain this. V and J are TRBV6-5 and TRBJ2-5, with 7 bases lining up with TRBD2. Germline CDR1 is MNHEY and CDR2 is SVGAGI. The CDR3 covers 17 residues. Here the CDR3 DNA reads TGTGCCAGCAGTTACACCTACGCCAAGCGGGGCCAAGGGACCCAGTACTTC. Translation: CASSYTYAKRGQGTQYF.

The V gene is TRBV5-1, the J gene TRBJ2-7; the match to TRBD1 covers 7 bases. Per the germline V gene, CDR1 is SGHRS and CDR2 is YFSETQ. V dropped 1 base and J dropped 1; count of bases not matched to a gene: 5. The CDR3 spans 15 residues. The CDR3 here is CASSLYGTVSYEQYF. The CDR3 DNA follows: TGCGCCAGCAGCTTGTACGGGACAGTTTCCTACGAGCAGTACTTC. The full variable domain, completed using reference TRBV5-1 and TRBJ2-7, is KAGVTQTPRYLIKTRGQQVTLSCSPISGHRSVSWYQQTPGQGLQFLFEYFSETQRNKGNFPGRFSGRQFSNSRSEMNVSTLELGDSALYLCASSLYGTVSYEQYFGPGTRLTVT.

The V call is TRBV4-1, the J call TRBJ2-5; 8 nucleotides match TRBD1. The J segment lost 5 bases and the V segment lost 4 bases, leaving 3 bases of the junction unmatched. CDR1 is MGHRA, CDR2 YSYEKL, per germline. The CDR3 loop spans 13 amino acids. CDR3 in DNA: TGCGCCAGCAGCCCCAGGGGGCTGGAGACCCAGTACTTC. It yields the protein CASSPRGLETQYF.

This clonotype was observed a few times. The V and J genes are TRBV7-9 and TRBJ1-1, with D perhaps TRBD1 (5 bases). CDR1 is SEHNR, CDR2 FQNEAQ, per germline (reference sequence). This CDR3 has 14 amino acids. V lost 7 bases and J 4 bases, leaving 16 bases between the germline ends. CDR3 residues: CASTSRRAGTEAFF. In DNA form, the CDR3 reads TGTGCCAGCACCTCCCGCAGGGCCGGCACTGAAGCTTTCTTT.

V usage is TRBV6-1 and J usage is TRBJ1-1; possible D gene TRBD1, 5 bases. The V end was cut by 4 bases, the J end by 10 bases, with 19 bases between. This CDR3 comprises 14 residues. From germline, CDR1 is MNHNS and CDR2 SASEGT. The CDR3 here is CASSVRPETVGAFF. DNA for the CDR3: TGTGCCAGCAGTGTAAGACCCGAGACAGTCGGAGCTTTCTTT.

In DNA form, the CDR3 reads TGTGCCAGCAGCTTAAATGGGTATGAGCAGTTCTTC. Amino acids: CASSLNGYEQFF. This chain links TRBV7-3 with TRBJ2-1; D remains ambiguous. Trimming shortened V by 1 base and J by 8 bases, and 6 bases separated the two germline ends. Germline values: CDR1 SGHTA, CDR2 FQGTGA. The CDR3 runs to 12 residues.

The V gene is TRBV27, the J gene TRBJ2-1; 8 bases are shared with TRBD2. The CDR3 loop spans 16 amino acids. Looked up from germline, CDR1 is MNHEY and CDR2 is SMNVEV (reference sequence). Trimming removed 4 bases from V and 4 bases from J; junction bases left unmatched: 9. DNA for the CDR3: TGTGCCAGCAGTTCCCCAGGTAGCGGGGATTACAATGAGCAGTTCTTC. It codes for CASSSPGSGDYNEQFF.

This clonotype occurred a few times. V usage is TRBV5-1 and J usage is TRBJ2-7; D ambiguous. CDR1 is SGHRS and CDR2 is YFSETQ in the germline V gene. This CDR3 has 13 amino acids. Trimming removed 7 bases from V and 0 bases from J, with 11 bases in between. The CDR3 DNA reads as TGCGCCAGCCAAGGGCTTGGCTCCTACGAGCAGTACTTC. Translation: CASQGLGSYEQYF.